The 21 T cell receptor beta chains given below trace back to one sample, sequenced in a study of blood T cell repertoires in COVID-19. Produced via immunoSEQ multiplex PCR; TCRdb's table is partial and in-frame only. Found here are 150,000 to 200,000 clones, about nine tenths of them singletons; the top ten hold about 6.7%. Sequenced input: peripheral blood. The receptors derive from a man aged 40-50 years with acute or convalescent COVID-19.

V and J are TRBV5-1 and TRBJ1-3; 7 bases are a match to TRBD1. Looked up from germline, CDR1 is SGHRS and CDR2 is YFSETQ. The junction had 8 bases not matched to a gene; V was cut back by 1 base and J by 1 base. The CDR3 contains 17 residues. In DNA, the CDR3 is TGCGCCAGCAGCTTGCAAGCCGACAGGGCGTCTGGAAACACCATATATTTT. Protein: CASSLQADRASGNTIYF.

This clone has only one observation. This rearrangement joins TRBV7-2 to TRBJ2-2; the match to TRBD1 covers 10 bases. Per the germline V gene, CDR1 is SGHTA and CDR2 is FQGNSA. J gave up 3 bases and V 2 bases, and 6 bases lay outside the gene matches. The CDR3 spans 17 residues. DNA of the CDR3: TGTGCCAGCAGCTTACAGCGTGGGACAGGGGACACCGGGGAGCTGTTTTTT. Translating it yields CASSLQRGTGDTGELFF.

The chain joins TRBV16 to TRBJ1-6; D is possibly TRBD1 (5 bases). The germline V and J ends were trimmed by 0 bases and 1 base, with 13 bases remaining between them. CDR3 size: 18 residues. CDR1 is KGHSY, CDR2 FQNENV, per germline. CDR3 bases: TGTGCCAGCAGCCAATCGTTGACAGAGTCATCCTATAATTCACCCCTCCACTTT. This sequence encodes CASSQSLTESSYNSPLHF.

The chain is built from TRBV7-2 and TRBJ2-7; 7 bases agree with TRBD1. Germline CDR1 SGHTA, CDR2 FQGNSA. CDR3 length equals 14 residues. J lost 3 bases, V lost 7 bases, and 9 bases had no gene match. The CDR3 loop is CASTFRDRGYEQYF. In DNA form, the CDR3 reads TGTGCCAGCACCTTCCGGGACAGAGGCTACGAGCAGTACTTC.

The chain recombines TRBV4-3 with TRBJ2-3, with 7 positions matching TRBD2. The CDR3 has 16 amino acids. V was pared by 0 bases and J by 0 bases, with 3 bases of the junction left unmatched. Per germline, CDR1 LGHNA and CDR2 YSLEER. The CDR3 coding sequence is TGCGCCAGCAGCCAAGATCCGGGGGGTAGCACAGATACGCAGTATTTT. Translation gives CASSQDPGGSTDTQYF.

The rearrangement links TRBV4-3 to TRBJ2-7; 8 bases agree with TRBD2. This CDR3 is 15 amino acids long. Germline CDR1 reads LGHNA; CDR2 reads YSLEER. After removal of 1 base from V and 0 bases from J, the junction contained 2 bases not matched to a gene. The CDR3 nucleotides read TGCGCCAGCAGCCAAGCGGGGGGGAGCTCCTACGAGCAGTACTTC. Encoded protein: CASSQAGGSSYEQYF.

V gene TRBV5-1 combines with J gene TRBJ2-5, with a tentative D call TRBD2 (6 bases). CDR1 is SGHRS, CDR2 YFSETQ, per germline. CDR3 size: 13 residues. Trimming removed 6 bases at V and 5 bases at J, with 14 bases between. The CDR3: CASTPRSGETQYF. Here the CDR3 DNA reads TGCGCCAGCACGCCTAGGAGCGGGGAGACCCAGTACTTC. The full variable domain, with the rest looked up from reference TRBV5-1 and TRBJ2-5, is KAGVTQTPRYLIKTRGQQVTLSCSPISGHRSVSWYQQTPGQGLQFLFEYFSETQRNKGNFPGRFSGRQFSNSRSEMNVSTLELGDSALYLCASTPRSGETQYFGPGTRLLVL.

The chain carries TRBV11-2 and TRBJ1-2; weak D call: TRBD1 (6 bases). The CDR3 covers 12 residues. From germline, CDR1 is SGHAT and CDR2 FQNNGV. The V end was cut by 6 bases, the J end by 6 bases, with 11 bases between. For the CDR3, the DNA is TGTGCCAGCAGTACAGGGTTTAATGGCTACACCTTC. Protein: CASSTGFNGYTF.

The chain carries TRBV24-1 and TRBJ2-3; 14 bases line up with TRBD2. V was pared by 0 bases and J by 6 bases, with 10 bases of the junction left unmatched. The CDR3 length is 19 residues. In germline, CDR1 is KGHDR, CDR2 SFDVKD. The CDR3 nucleotides are TGTGCCACCAGTGATTTGACGATTGGACTAGCGGGGGGCAAGGATACGCAGTATTTT. This gives the protein CATSDLTIGLAGGKDTQYF.

J is TRBJ2-7 and V is TRBV11-2; D is perhaps TRBD2 (5 bases). The CDR3 totals 14 residues. V shed 2 bases and J shed 2 bases, with 10 bases lying between them. Germline lookup yields CDR1 SGHAT and CDR2 FQNNGV. The CDR3 loop is CASSLSNGAYEQYF. CDR3 DNA: TGTGCCAGCAGCTTAAGTAACGGGGCCTACGAGCAGTACTTC.

This clone was picked up a small number of times. The J gene is TRBJ1-1, the V gene TRBV6-6; 7 bases align to TRBD1. Germline V gene data show CDR1 as MNHNY and CDR2 as SVGAGI (reference sequence). J was trimmed by 1 base and V by 6 bases; bases with no gene match: 5. The CDR3 sequence is 14 residues long. CDR3 DNA sequence: TGTGCCAGCAGGGACAGGACAGGGAACACTGAAGCTTTCTTT. Its protein is CASRDRTGNTEAFF.

This chain joins TRBV2 and TRBJ1-1; a weak D match, TRBD1 (6 bases). The CDR3 runs 14 residues. Germline CDR1 and CDR2: SNHLY and FYNNEI. V was trimmed by 5 bases and J by 3 bases, leaving 13 bases between them. CDR3 sequence (DNA): TGTGCCAGCAGTCCCACCAGGGGCGACACTGAAGCTTTCTTT. This encodes CASSPTRGDTEAFF.

V usage is TRBV2 and J usage is TRBJ1-5; 8 bases fit TRBD1. J gave up 7 bases and V 3 bases, and 8 bases lay outside the gene matches. This CDR3 region has 15 residues. CDR1 and CDR2 (germline): SNHLY, FYNNEI. The CDR3 DNA reads as TGTGCCAGCAGTGATGTCGGACAGGGAGGCCAGCCCCAGCATTTT. This encodes CASSDVGQGGQPQHF.

V and J are TRBV6-5 and TRBJ2-3; possibly TRBD2 for D (5 bases). V gave up 2 bases and J gave up 0 bases, with 12 bases separating them. CDR3 size: 16 residues. The germline V gene encodes CDR1 MNHEY and CDR2 SVGAGI. The CDR3, as DNA: TGTGCCAGCAGTTACGACGGGGTTCCTAGCACAGATACGCAGTATTTT. Its translation is CASSYDGVPSTDTQYF.

The chain carries TRBV11-2 and TRBJ2-1; possible D gene TRBD2, 5 bases. This CDR3 has 15 residues. V lost 3 bases, J lost 0 bases, and 9 bases lay in between. Germline CDR1 and CDR2: SGHAT and FQNNGV. CDR3 region: CASSFSSPSYNEQFF. The CDR3 region has the DNA TGTGCCAGCAGCTTTTCTAGCCCCTCCTACAATGAGCAGTTCTTC.

The gene calls are TRBV24-1 and TRBJ2-3; TRBD2 agrees at 7 bases. The CDR3 is made up of 15 amino acids. The germline gives CDR1 KGHDR, CDR2 SFDVKD. V was pared by 1 base and J by 2 bases, with 2 bases of the junction left unmatched. As DNA, the CDR3 is TGTGCCACCAGTGATTTTGGGACTAACACAGATACGCAGTATTTT. As protein: CATSDFGTNTDTQYF.

The chain recombines TRBV4-1 with TRBJ2-7; 9 positions agree with TRBD1. There are 12 residues in the CDR3. J gave up 5 bases and V 6 bases, and 2 bases lay outside the gene matches. Germline values: CDR1 MGHRA, CDR2 YSYEKL. CDR3 sequence reads: CASRGQGHEQYF. In DNA form, the CDR3 reads TGCGCCAGCAGGGGACAGGGCCACGAGCAGTACTTC.

The chain links TRBV9 to TRBJ2-2, with 7 bases identical to TRBD1. Germline-derived CDR1 and CDR2 are SGDLS and YYNGEE. CDR3 length equals 14 residues. V lost 2 bases to trimming and J lost 3 bases; unmatched junction nucleotides: 1. In DNA form, the CDR3 reads TGTGCCAGCAGCGTCGGGACAGACACCGGGGAGCTGTTTTTT. Encoded protein: CASSVGTDTGELFF.

V is TRBV11-2 and J is TRBJ1-2; D is possibly TRBD1 (5 bases). Germline V gene lookup returns CDR1 SGHAT and CDR2 FQNNGV. Deletions cut 5 bases from V and 3 bases from J, with 10 bases between. The CDR3 has 13 amino acids. This chain's CDR3 is CASSTGGDYGYTF. CDR3 nucleotide sequence: TGTGCCAGCAGCACAGGAGGGGACTATGGCTACACCTTC.

This CDR3 reads CSLGGPNEQFF. As DNA, the CDR3 is TGCAGTCTCGGGGGGCCCAATGAGCAGTTCTTC. The chain employs TRBV20-1 and TRBJ2-1; D is perhaps TRBD2 (7 bases). Trimming removed 8 bases at V and 6 bases at J, with 11 bases between. This CDR3 has 11 amino acids. Germline V gene lookup returns CDR1 DFQATT and CDR2 SNEGSKA (reference sequence).

This chain connects TRBV19 to TRBJ2-1, with TRBD2 matching 9 bases. The germline V gene encodes CDR1 LNHDA and CDR2 SQIVND (reference sequence). This CDR3 has 15 amino acids. V was pared by 6 bases and J by 4 bases, with 7 bases of the junction left unmatched. CDR3 nucleotides: TGTGCCAGTAGCGACCTCGGACTAGCGTACAATGAGCAGTTCTTC. This sequence encodes CASSDLGLAYNEQFF.